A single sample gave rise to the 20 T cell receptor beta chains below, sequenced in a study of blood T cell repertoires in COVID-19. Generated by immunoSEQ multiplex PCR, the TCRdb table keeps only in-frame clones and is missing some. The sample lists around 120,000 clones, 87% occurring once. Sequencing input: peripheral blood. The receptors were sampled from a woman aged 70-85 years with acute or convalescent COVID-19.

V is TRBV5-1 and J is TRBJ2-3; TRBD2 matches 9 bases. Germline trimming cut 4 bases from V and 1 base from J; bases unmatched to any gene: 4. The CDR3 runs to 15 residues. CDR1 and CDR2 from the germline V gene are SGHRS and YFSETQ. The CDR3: CASSSRTSGTDTQYF. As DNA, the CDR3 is TGCGCCAGCAGCAGCAGGACTAGCGGCACAGATACGCAGTATTTT.

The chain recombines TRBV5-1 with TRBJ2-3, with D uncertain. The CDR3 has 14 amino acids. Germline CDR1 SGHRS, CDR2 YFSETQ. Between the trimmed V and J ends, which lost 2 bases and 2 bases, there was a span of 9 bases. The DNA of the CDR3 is TGCGCCAGCAGCTTCACAAACCCCACAGATACGCAGTATTTT. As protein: CASSFTNPTDTQYF.

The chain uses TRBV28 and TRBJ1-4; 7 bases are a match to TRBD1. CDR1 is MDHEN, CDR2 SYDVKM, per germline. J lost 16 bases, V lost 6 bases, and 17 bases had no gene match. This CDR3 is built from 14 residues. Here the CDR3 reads CASRPPGTEKRGFF. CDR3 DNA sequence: TGTGCCAGCAGGCCCCCCGGGACAGAAAAGCGCGGGTTTTTT.

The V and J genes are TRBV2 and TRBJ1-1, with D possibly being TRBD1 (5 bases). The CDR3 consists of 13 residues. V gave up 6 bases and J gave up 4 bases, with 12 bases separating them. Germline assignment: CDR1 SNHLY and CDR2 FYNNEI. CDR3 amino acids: CASRLQGVTEAFF. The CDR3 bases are TGTGCCAGCAGGCTTCAGGGTGTCACTGAAGCTTTCTTT.

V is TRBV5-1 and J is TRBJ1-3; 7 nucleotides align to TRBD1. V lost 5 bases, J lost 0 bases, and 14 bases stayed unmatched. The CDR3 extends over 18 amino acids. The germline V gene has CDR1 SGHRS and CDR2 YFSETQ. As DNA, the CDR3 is TGCGCCAGCAGAACTGGGACAGATTTCTTTTACTCTGGAAACACCATATATTTT. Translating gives CASRTGTDFFYSGNTIYF.

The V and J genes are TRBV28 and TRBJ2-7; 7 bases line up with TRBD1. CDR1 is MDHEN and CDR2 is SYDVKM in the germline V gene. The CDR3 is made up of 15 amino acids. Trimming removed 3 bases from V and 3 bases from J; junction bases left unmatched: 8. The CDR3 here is CASSFARGGHYEQYF. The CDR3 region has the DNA TGTGCCAGCAGTTTCGCCCGAGGGGGCCACTACGAGCAGTACTTC. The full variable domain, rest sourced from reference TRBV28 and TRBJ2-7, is DVKVTQSSRYLVKRTGEKVFLECVQDMDHENMFWYRQDPGLGLRLIYFSYDVKMKEKGDIPEGYSVSREKKERFSLILESASTNQTSMYLCASSFARGGHYEQYFGPGTRLTVT.

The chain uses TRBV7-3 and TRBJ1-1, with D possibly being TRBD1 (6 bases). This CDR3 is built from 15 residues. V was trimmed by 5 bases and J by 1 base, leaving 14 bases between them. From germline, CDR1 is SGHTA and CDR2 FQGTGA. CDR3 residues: CASSPSGTTNTEAFF. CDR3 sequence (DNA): TGTGCCAGCAGCCCCTCCGGGACAACGAACACTGAAGCTTTCTTT. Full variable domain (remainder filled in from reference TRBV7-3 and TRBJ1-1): GAGVSQTPSNKVTEKGKYVELRCDPISGHTALYWYRQSLGQGPEFLIYFQGTGAADDSGLPNDRFFAVRPEGSVSTLKIQRTERGDSAVYLCASSPSGTTNTEAFFGQGTRLTVV.

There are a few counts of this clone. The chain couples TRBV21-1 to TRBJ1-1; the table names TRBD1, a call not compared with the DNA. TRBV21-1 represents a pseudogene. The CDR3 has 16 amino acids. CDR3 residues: CASSKARETGDTEAFF. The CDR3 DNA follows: TGTGCCAGCAGCAAAGCGCGCGAGACAGGGGACACTGAAGCTTTCTTT.

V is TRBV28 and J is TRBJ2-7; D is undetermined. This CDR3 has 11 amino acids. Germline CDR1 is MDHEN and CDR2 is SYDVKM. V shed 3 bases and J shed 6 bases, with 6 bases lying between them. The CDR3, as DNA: TGTGCCAGCAGTTTTAATAGCGAGCAGTACTTC. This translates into CASSFNSEQYF.

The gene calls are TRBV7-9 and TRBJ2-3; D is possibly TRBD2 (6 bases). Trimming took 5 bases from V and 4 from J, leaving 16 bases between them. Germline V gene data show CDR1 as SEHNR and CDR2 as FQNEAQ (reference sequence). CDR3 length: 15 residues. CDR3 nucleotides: TGTGCCAGCAGCCTCCTTCTAGCGACCGCAGATACGCAGTATTTT. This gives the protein CASSLLLATADTQYF.

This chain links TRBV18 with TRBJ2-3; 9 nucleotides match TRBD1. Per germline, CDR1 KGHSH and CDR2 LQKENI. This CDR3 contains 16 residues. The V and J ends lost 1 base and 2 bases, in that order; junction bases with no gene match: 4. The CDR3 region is CASSPQGTGYTDTQYF. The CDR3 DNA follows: TGTGCCAGCTCACCACAGGGGACAGGGTACACAGATACGCAGTATTTT.

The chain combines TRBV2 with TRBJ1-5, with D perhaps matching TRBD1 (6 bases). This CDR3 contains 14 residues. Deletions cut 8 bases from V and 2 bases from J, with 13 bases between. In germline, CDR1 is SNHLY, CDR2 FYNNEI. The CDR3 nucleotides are TGTGCCAGCCATCTGTACAGGGGCAATCAGCCCCAGCATTTT. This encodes CASHLYRGNQPQHF.

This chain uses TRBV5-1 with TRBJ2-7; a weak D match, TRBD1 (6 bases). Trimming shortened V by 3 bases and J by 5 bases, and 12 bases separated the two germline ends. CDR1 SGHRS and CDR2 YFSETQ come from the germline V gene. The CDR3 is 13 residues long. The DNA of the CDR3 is TGCGCCAGCAGCTCGCTCAGGGGAAACGAGCAGTACTTC. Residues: CASSSLRGNEQYF.

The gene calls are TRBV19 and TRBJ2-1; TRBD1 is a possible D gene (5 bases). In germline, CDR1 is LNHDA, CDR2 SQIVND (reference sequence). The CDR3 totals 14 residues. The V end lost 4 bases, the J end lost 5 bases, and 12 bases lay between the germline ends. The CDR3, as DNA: TGTGCCAGTAGTAGACAGAGTAGGAACAATGAGCAGTTCTTC. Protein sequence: CASSRQSRNNEQFF.

CDR3: CASSLGRTNTGELFF. CDR3 bases: TGTGCCAGCAGCTTAGGACGGACTAACACCGGGGAGCTGTTTTTT. The chain has TRBV5-6 and TRBJ2-2; tentative D call: TRBD2 (5 bases). V lost 2 bases and J 2 bases, leaving 10 bases between the germline ends. The CDR3 has 15 residues. Germline V gives CDR1 SGHDT, CDR2 YYEEEE.

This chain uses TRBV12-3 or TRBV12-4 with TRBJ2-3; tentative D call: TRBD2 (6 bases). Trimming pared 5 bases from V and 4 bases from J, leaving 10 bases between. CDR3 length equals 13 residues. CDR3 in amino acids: CASSVDYADTQYF. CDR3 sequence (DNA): TGTGCCAGCAGTGTGGACTACGCAGATACGCAGTATTTT.

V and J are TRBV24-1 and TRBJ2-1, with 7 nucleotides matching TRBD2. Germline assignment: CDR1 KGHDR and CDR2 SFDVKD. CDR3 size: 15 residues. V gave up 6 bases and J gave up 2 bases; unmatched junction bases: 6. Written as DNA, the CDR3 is TGTGCCACCAGTACCGGGCGGGGGACCTACAATGAGCAGTTCTTC. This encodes CATSTGRGTYNEQFF.

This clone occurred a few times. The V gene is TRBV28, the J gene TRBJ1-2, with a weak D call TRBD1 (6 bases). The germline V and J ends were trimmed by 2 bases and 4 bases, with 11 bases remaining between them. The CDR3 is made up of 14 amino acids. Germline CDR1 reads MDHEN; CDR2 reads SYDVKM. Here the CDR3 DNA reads TGTGCCAGCAGTTTACGGGGGGCGGGCTATGGCTACACCTTC. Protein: CASSLRGAGYGYTF.

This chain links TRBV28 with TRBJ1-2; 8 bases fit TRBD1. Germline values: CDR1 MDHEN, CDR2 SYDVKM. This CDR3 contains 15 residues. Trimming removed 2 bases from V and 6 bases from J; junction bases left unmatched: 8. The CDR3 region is CASSLPAGGRDGYTF. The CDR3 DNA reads TGTGCCAGCAGTTTACCGGCAGGGGGCCGAGATGGCTACACCTTC.

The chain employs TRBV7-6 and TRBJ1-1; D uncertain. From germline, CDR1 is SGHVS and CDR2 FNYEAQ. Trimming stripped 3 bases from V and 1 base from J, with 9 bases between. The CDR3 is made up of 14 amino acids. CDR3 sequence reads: CASSFSQSNTEAFF. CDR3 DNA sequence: TGTGCCAGCAGCTTTTCCCAGTCGAACACTGAAGCTTTCTTT. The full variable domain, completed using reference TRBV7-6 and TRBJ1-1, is GAGVSQSPRYKVTKRGQDVALRCDPISGHVSLYWYRQALGQGPEFLTYFNYEAQQDKSGLPNDRFSAERPEGSISTLTIQRTEQRDSAMYRCASSFSQSNTEAFFGQGTRLTVV.